This passage covers 2 T cell receptor beta chains from one sample sequenced in a study of CD8 T cells in Susac syndrome. RNA in amounts of 0.5 to 1 ug was reverse transcribed with random hexamers. TCRdb recomputed calls from the immunoSEQ multiplex PCR reads with MiXCR, one row per CDR3 protein. The sample lists about 69,000 distinct CDR3 sequences, 95% occurring once. The sample was CD8+ T cells from PBMCs. These receptors originate from a human donor in good health.

The V and J genes are TRBV5-6 and TRBJ2-5; no definite D call. The germline V and J ends were trimmed by 4 bases and 5 bases, with 12 bases remaining between them. Germline lookup yields CDR1 SGHDT and CDR2 YYEEEE. The CDR3 is 13 residues long. The CDR3 spells CASSPAGRETQYF. CDR3 sequence (DNA): TGTGCCAGCAGCCCAGCCGGCCGGGAGACCCAGTACTTC. Full variable domain (outside the CDR3, taken from reference TRBV5-6 and TRBJ2-5): DAGVTQSPTHLIKTRGQQVTLRCSPKSGHDTVSWYQQALGQGPQFIFQYYEEEERQRGNFPDRFSGHQFPNYSSELNVNALLLGDSALYLCASSPAGRETQYFGPGTRLLVL.

V gene TRBV29-1 combines with J gene TRBJ2-5; D ambiguous. CDR1 SQVTM and CDR2 ANQGSEA come from the germline V gene. The CDR3 has 12 residues. V was shortened by 0 bases and J by 4 bases, with 6 bases between the two germline ends. CDR3 amino acids: CSVEDQVETQYF. The CDR3 DNA sequence: TGCAGCGTTGAAGATCAAGTAGAGACCCAGTACTTC.